Presented here are 17 T cell receptor beta chains from one specimen sequenced in a study of T-cell reconstitution after alpha-beta-depleted transplantation in children. Unique molecular identifiers were incorporated into the prepared TCRbeta library. TCRdb redid the calling of the PCR reads with MiXCR, one entry per CDR3 protein. The sample includes roughly 74,000 distinct CDR3 sequences, around 18% of them seen just once. Sequencing was performed on PBMCs, mostly from graft donor cells, taken 360 days after TCRalphabeta/CD19-depleted stem cell transplant. The receptor set was obtained from a male patient aged 2-15 years who had a stem cell transplant for acute lymphoblastic leukemia, so the T cells may come from the graft donor.

This clonotype was observed a handful of times. V usage is TRBV12-3 or TRBV12-4 and J usage is TRBJ2-7; 12 bases align to TRBD2. The CDR3 contains 17 residues. Trimming cost V 3 bases and J 2 bases; bases outside gene matches: 8. The CDR3 bases are TGTGCCAGCAGTTTGCGGACTAGCGGGAAGGTCCCCTACGAGCAGTACTTC. Amino acid sequence: CASSLRTSGKVPYEQYF.

J is TRBJ2-1 and V is TRBV7-9; 10 bases fit TRBD2. The ends lost 3 bases at V and 7 bases at J; junction bases unmatched: 3. This CDR3 spans 14 amino acids. CDR1 is SEHNR, CDR2 FQNEAQ, per germline (reference sequence). The CDR3: CASSFGTSANEQFF. CDR3 nucleotide sequence: TGTGCCAGCAGCTTTGGGACTAGCGCGAATGAGCAGTTCTTC.

This clonotype turned up a few times. This chain joins TRBV29-1 and TRBJ2-7, with D possibly being TRBD1 (5 bases). This CDR3 region has 11 residues. Germline V gene lookup returns CDR1 SQVTM and CDR2 ANQGSEA. V dropped 6 bases and J dropped 3 bases, with 9 bases sitting between them. CDR3 bases: TGCAGCGTCATGGACATCTACGAGCAGTACTTC. Its translation: CSVMDIYEQYF.

This clonotype was seen ten or more times. The CDR3 reads CASENGGTGELFF. The CDR3 DNA is TGTGCCAGCGAAAACGGAGGCACCGGGGAGCTGTTTTTT. J is TRBJ2-2 and V is TRBV7-9, with TRBD2 as a possible D gene (5 bases). Germline V gene sequence: CDR1 SEHNR, CDR2 FQNEAQ (reference sequence). Trimming removed 8 bases from V and 4 bases from J, with 11 bases in between. CDR3 length: 13 residues.

This chain uses TRBV2 with TRBJ2-3; maybe TRBD2 (6 bases). V was clipped by 5 bases and J by 9 bases, with 9 bases between them. Germline assignment: CDR1 SNHLY and CDR2 FYNNEI. The CDR3 extends over 11 amino acids. As DNA, the CDR3 is TGTGCCAGCAGTCGGGAGCAAACGCAGTATTTT. Residues: CASSREQTQYF.

This clonotype was counted ten times or more. This chain joins TRBV10-3 and TRBJ2-7; 10 nucleotides align to TRBD1. The V and J ends lost 7 bases and 2 bases, in that order; junction bases with no gene match: 11. The CDR3 is 16 amino acids. Germline CDR1 reads ENHRY; CDR2 reads SYGVKD. This chain's CDR3 is CAINNRQGAIPYEQYF. CDR3 coding DNA: TGTGCCATCAATAACCGACAGGGGGCGATCCCCTACGAGCAGTACTTC.

This clonotype has just a few counts. The J gene is TRBJ2-1, the V gene TRBV25-1; D ambiguous. The CDR3 runs to 15 residues. Per the germline V gene, CDR1 is MGHDK and CDR2 is SYGVNS. V lost 8 bases and J lost 0, with 14 bases in between. The CDR3 DNA reads as TGTGCCAGCCGAAGGGCGGAGAACTCCTACAATGAGCAGTTCTTC. Encoded protein: CASRRAENSYNEQFF.

The V gene is TRBV5-1, the J gene TRBJ2-5; D is perhaps TRBD1 or TRBD2 (5 bases each). Germline V gene sequence: CDR1 SGHRS, CDR2 YFSETQ. The germline V and J ends were trimmed by 0 bases and 2 bases, with 8 bases remaining between them. CDR3 length equals 14 residues. The CDR3 DNA follows: TGCGCCAGCAGCTTGGAGAGGGGACAAGAGACCCAGTACTTC. Translated: CASSLERGQETQYF.

The table lists this clonotype with a few counts. The chain links TRBV10-2 to TRBJ2-1; tentative D call: TRBD2 (6 bases). V was shortened by 5 bases and J by 7 bases, with 18 bases between the two germline ends. The germline CDR1 and CDR2 sequences are WSHSY and SAAADI. This CDR3 is 15 amino acids long. The CDR3 reads CASSLTKTRINEQFF. The CDR3 DNA reads TGCGCCAGCAGTTTAACTAAGACTAGAATAAATGAGCAGTTCTTC.

The chain combines TRBV28 with TRBJ1-2, with D tentatively TRBD1 (5 bases). The CDR3 is 13 residues long. Trimming cost V 4 bases and J 4 bases, with 10 bases left between them. From germline, CDR1 is MDHEN and CDR2 SYDVKM. This CDR3 reads CASSSQGSYGYTF. The CDR3 bases are TGTGCCAGCAGTTCCCAGGGAAGCTATGGCTACACCTTC.

This clonotype came up many times. This sequence joins TRBV4-2 and TRBJ2-7, with unresolved D. CDR1 LGHNA and CDR2 YNFKEQ come from the germline V gene. The CDR3 length is 13 residues. Trimming left V 4 bases short and J 2 bases short, with 9 bases between. Here the CDR3 DNA reads TGTGCCAGCAGCCGCGGCGGTACCTACGAGCAGTACTTC. Its protein product is CASSRGGTYEQYF.

The table lists this clonotype with a few counts. The rearrangement uses TRBV6-1 and TRBJ2-1; maybe TRBD1 (6 bases). The CDR3 is made up of 13 amino acids. Germline loops: CDR1 MNHNS, CDR2 SASEGT. V gave up 10 bases and J gave up 6 bases, with 16 bases separating them. The chain's CDR3 is CAIRSQGSNEQFF. In DNA, the CDR3 is TGTGCCATCAGATCCCAGGGGAGCAATGAGCAGTTCTTC.

The rearrangement joins TRBV24-1 to TRBJ2-1, with TRBD2 identical over 14 bases. Germline values: CDR1 KGHDR, CDR2 SFDVKD. The V segment lost 12 bases and the J segment 7 bases; nucleotides outside the gene matches: 10. The CDR3 spans 15 residues. DNA for the CDR3: TGTGCCTCCGGGACTAGCGGGAGAAATTTAAATGAGCAGTTCTTC. Its translation is CASGTSGRNLNEQFF.

This clonotype was picked up a small number of times. CDR3 DNA: TGTGCCAGCAGCCCAAGGAACCCCACCTACAATGAGCAGTTCTTC. As protein: CASSPRNPTYNEQFF. This chain uses TRBV11-3 with TRBJ2-1, with no clear D. V gave up 5 bases and J gave up 2 bases, with 13 bases separating them. The CDR3 is made up of 15 amino acids. Per germline, CDR1 SGHNT and CDR2 YENEEA. Full variable domain (rest looked up from reference TRBV11-3 and TRBJ2-1): EAGVVQSPRYKIIEKKQPVAFWCNPISGHNTLYWYLQNLGQGPELLIRYENEEAVDDSQLPKDRFSAERLKGVDSTLKIQPAELGDSAVYLCASSPRNPTYNEQFFGPGTRLTVL.

This chain uses TRBV12-3 or TRBV12-4 with TRBJ2-7; the D is unclear. This CDR3 is built from 13 residues. V lost 3 bases and J lost 5, with 11 bases in between. CDR3 nucleotide sequence: TGTGCCAGCAGTTTGGTGGGAAGGAACGAGCAGTACTTC. It translates to CASSLVGRNEQYF.

A few counts support this clonotype. The chain couples TRBV5-8 to TRBJ2-1, with 9 bases identical to TRBD1. CDR3 length: 15 amino acids. V lost 5 bases, J lost 2 bases, and 5 bases stayed unmatched. Germline V gene sequence: CDR1 SGHTS, CDR2 YDEGEE. The CDR3 loop is CASSYRGPTYNEQFF. CDR3 DNA sequence: TGTGCCAGCAGTTACAGGGGGCCCACCTACAATGAGCAGTTCTTC.

The rearrangement uses TRBV5-1 and TRBJ2-4; the D gene is possibly TRBD2 (6 bases). Trimming shortened V by 4 bases and J by 7 bases, and 15 bases separated the two germline ends. Germline V lookup: CDR1 SGHRS, CDR2 YFSETQ. The CDR3 totals 14 residues. In DNA, the CDR3 is TGCGCCAGCAGCCTGGGACTTACCGGGAACATTCAGTACTTC. Translating gives CASSLGLTGNIQYF.